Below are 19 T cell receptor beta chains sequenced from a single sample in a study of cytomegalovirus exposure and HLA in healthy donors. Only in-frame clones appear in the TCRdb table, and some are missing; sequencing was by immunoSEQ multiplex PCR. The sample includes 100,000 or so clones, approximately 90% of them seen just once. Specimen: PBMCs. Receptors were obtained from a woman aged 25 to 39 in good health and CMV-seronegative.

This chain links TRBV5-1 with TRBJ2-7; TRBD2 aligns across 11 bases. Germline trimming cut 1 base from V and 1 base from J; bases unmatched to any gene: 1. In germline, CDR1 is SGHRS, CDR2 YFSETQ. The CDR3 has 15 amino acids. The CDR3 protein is CASSLTSGGSYEQYF. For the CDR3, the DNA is TGCGCCAGCAGCTTGACTAGCGGGGGTTCCTACGAGCAGTACTTC. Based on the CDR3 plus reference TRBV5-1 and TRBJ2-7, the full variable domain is KAGVTQTPRYLIKTRGQQVTLSCSPISGHRSVSWYQQTPGQGLQFLFEYFSETQRNKGNFPGRFSGRQFSNSRSEMNVSTLELGDSALYLCASSLTSGGSYEQYFGPGTRLTVT.

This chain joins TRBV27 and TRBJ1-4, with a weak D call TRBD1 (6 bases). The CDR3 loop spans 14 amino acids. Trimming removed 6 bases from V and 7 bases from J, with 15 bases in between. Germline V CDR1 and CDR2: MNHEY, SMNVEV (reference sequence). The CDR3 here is CASRITGRGEKLFF. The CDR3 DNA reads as TGTGCCAGCAGGATTACAGGGAGGGGTGAAAAACTGTTTTTT.

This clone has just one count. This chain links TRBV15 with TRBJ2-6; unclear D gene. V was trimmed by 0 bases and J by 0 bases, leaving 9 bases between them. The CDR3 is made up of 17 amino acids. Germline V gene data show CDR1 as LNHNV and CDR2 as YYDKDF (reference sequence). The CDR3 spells CATSRDGPLSGANVLTF. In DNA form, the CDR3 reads TGTGCCACCAGCAGAGATGGCCCGCTCTCTGGGGCCAACGTCCTGACTTTC. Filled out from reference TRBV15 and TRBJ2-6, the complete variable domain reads DAMVIQNPRYQVTQFGKPVTLSCSQTLNHNVMYWYQQKSSQAPKLLFHYYDKDFNNEADTPDNFQSRRPNTSFCFLDIRSPGLGDTAMYLCATSRDGPLSGANVLTFGAGSRLTVL.

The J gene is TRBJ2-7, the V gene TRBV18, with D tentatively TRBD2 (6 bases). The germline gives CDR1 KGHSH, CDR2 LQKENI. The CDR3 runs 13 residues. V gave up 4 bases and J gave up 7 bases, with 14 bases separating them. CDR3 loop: CASSRRAEGEQYF. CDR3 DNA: TGTGCCAGCTCACGACGGGCGGAGGGGGAGCAGTACTTC.

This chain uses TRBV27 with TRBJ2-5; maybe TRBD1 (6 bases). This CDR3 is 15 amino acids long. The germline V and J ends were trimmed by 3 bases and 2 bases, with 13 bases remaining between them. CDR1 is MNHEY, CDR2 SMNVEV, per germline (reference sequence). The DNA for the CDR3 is TGTGCCAGCAGTTTCTCCAGCACAGGGCAAGAGACCCAGTACTTC. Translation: CASSFSSTGQETQYF.

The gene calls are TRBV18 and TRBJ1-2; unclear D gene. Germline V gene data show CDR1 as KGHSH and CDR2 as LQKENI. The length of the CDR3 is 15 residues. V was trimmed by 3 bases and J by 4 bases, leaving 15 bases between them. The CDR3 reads CASSPPSANSYGYTF. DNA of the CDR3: TGTGCCAGCTCACCGCCTTCAGCGAACTCCTATGGCTACACCTTC.

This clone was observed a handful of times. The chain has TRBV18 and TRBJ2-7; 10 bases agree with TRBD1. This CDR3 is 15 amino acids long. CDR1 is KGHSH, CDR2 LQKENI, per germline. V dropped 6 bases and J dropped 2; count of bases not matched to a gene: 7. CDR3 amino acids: CASSISGTGAYEQYF. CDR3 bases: TGTGCCAGCTCCATCTCCGGGACAGGGGCCTACGAGCAGTACTTC.

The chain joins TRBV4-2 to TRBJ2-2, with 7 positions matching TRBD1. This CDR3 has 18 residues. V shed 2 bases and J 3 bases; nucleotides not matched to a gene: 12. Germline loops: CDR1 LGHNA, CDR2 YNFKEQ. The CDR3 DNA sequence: TGTGCCAGCAGCCAAAATTTCCGGGACAGAGCTTACACCGGGGAGCTGTTTTTT. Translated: CASSQNFRDRAYTGELFF.

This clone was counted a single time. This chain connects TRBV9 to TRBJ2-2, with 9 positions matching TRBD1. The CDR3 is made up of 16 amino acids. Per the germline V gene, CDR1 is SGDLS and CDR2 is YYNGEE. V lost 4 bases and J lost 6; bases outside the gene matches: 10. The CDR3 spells CASSPQRTGASGELFF. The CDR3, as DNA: TGTGCCAGCAGCCCTCAGAGGACAGGGGCGTCCGGGGAGCTGTTTTTT.

The CDR3 bases are TGTGCCATCAGTGAGCCCCGGGACAGAATTTACGAGCAGTACTTC. Residues: CAISEPRDRIYEQYF. This chain connects TRBV10-3 to TRBJ2-7; 7 nucleotides align to TRBD1. This CDR3 has 15 amino acids. V lost 2 bases to trimming and J lost 4 bases; unmatched junction nucleotides: 8. Germline V gene data show CDR1 as ENHRY and CDR2 as SYGVKD.

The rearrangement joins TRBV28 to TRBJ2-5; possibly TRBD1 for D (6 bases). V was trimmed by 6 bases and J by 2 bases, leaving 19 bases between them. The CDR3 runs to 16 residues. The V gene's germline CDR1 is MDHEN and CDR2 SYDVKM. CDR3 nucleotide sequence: TGTGCCAGCAGGGACCCGAGCAGGGGCGAGCAAGAGACCCAGTACTTC. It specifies CASRDPSRGEQETQYF.

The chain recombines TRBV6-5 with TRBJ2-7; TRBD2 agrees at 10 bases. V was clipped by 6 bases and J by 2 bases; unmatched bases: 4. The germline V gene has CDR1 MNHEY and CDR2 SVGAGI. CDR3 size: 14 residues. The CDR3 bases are TGTGCCAGCAGATCTAGCGGGGGCCCCTACGAGCAGTACTTC. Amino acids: CASRSSGGPYEQYF.

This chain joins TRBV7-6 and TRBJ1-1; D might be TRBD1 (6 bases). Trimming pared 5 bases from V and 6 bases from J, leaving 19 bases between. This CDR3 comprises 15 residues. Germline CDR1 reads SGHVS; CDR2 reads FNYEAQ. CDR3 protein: CASSDRSDGSSEAFF. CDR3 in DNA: TGTGCCAGCAGCGACAGGTCCGACGGCTCATCTGAAGCTTTCTTT.

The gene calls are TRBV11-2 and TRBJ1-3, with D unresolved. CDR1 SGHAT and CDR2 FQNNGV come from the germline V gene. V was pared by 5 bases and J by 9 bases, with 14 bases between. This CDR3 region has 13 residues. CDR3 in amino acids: CASSQPPAGTIYF. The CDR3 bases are TGTGCCAGCAGCCAGCCCCCTGCGGGCACCATATATTTT.

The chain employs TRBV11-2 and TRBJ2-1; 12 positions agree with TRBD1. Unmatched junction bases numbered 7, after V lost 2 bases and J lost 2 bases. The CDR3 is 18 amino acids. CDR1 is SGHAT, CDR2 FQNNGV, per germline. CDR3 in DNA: TGTGCCAGCAGCTTAAACCGGGACAGGGGGCCGGCCTACAATGAGCAGTTCTTC. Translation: CASSLNRDRGPAYNEQFF.

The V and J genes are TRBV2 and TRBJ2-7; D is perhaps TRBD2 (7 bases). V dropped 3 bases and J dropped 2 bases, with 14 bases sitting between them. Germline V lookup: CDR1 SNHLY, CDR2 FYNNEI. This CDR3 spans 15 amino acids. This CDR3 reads CASSDGGADTYEQYF. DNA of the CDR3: TGTGCCAGCAGTGATGGGGGGGCCGACACCTACGAGCAGTACTTC.

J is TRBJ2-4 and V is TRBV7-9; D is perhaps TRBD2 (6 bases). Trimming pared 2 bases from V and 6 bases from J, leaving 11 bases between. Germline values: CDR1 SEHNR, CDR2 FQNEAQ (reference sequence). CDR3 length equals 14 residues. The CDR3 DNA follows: TGTGCCAGCAGCTTACGAGGGAGGATAAACATTCAGTACTTC. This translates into CASSLRGRINIQYF.

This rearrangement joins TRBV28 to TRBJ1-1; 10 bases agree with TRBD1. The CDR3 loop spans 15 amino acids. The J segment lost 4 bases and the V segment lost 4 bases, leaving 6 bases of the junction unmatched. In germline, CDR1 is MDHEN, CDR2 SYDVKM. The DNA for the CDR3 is TGTGCCAGCAGTTGGACAGGGGGAAGTCGCACTGAAGCTTTCTTT. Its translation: CASSWTGGSRTEAFF.

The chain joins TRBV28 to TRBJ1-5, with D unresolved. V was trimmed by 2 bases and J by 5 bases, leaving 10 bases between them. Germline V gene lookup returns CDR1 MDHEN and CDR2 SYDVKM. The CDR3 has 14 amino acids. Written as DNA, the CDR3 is TGTGCCAGCAGTTTAGTACGGGATGATCAGCCCCAGCATTTT. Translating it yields CASSLVRDDQPQHF. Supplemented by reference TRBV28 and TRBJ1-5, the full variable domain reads DVKVTQSSRYLVKRTGEKVFLECVQDMDHENMFWYRQDPGLGLRLIYFSYDVKMKEKGDIPEGYSVSREKKERFSLILESASTNQTSMYLCASSLVRDDQPQHFGDGTRLSIL.